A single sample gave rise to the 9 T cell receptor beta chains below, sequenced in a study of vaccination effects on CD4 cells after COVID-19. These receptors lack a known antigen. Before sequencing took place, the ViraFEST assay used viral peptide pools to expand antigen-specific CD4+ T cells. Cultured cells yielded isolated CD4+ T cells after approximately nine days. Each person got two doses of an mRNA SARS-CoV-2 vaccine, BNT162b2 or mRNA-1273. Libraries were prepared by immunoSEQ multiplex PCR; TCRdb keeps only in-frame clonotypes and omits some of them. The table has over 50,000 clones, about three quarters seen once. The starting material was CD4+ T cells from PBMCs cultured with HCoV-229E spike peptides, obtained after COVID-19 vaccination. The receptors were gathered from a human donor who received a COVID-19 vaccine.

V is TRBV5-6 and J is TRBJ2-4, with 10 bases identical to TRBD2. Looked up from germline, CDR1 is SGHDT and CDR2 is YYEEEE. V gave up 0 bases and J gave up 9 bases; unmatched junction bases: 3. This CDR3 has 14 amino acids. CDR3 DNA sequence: TGTGCCAGCAGCTTGGAGCGGGGGGGTAGCATTCAGTACTTC. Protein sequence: CASSLERGGSIQYF.

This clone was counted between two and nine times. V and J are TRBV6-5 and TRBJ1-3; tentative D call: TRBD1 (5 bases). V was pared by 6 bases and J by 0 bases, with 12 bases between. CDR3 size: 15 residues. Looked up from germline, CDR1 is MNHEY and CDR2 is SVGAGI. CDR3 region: CASRRQSASGNTIYF. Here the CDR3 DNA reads TGTGCCAGCAGAAGACAGTCCGCCTCTGGAAACACCATATATTTT.

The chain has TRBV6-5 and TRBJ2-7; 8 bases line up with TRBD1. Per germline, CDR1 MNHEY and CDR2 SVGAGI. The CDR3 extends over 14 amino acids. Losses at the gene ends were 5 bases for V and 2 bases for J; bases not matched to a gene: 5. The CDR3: CASSTFRGPYEQYV. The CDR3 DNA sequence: TGTGCCAGCAGTACTTTCAGGGGGCCCTACGAGCAGTACGTC.

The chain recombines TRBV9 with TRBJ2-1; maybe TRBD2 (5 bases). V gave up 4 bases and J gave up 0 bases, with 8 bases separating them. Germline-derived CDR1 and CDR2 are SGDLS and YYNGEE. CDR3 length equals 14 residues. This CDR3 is CASSNRGSYNEQFF. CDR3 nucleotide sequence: TGTGCCAGCAGCAACCGGGGCTCCTACAATGAGCAGTTCTTC.

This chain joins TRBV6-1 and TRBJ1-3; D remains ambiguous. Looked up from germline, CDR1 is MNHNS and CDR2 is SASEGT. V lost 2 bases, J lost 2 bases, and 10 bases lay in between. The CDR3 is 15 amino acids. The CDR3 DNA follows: TGTGCCAGCAGTGAAAGGGTTGCTGCTGGAAACACCATATATTTT. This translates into CASSERVAAGNTIYF.

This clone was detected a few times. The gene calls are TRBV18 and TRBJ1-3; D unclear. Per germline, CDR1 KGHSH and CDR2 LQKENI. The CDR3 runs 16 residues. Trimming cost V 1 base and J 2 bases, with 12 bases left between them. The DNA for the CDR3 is TGTGCCAGCTCACCACAAGGAGCCAATCCTGGAAACACCATATATTTT. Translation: CASSPQGANPGNTIYF.

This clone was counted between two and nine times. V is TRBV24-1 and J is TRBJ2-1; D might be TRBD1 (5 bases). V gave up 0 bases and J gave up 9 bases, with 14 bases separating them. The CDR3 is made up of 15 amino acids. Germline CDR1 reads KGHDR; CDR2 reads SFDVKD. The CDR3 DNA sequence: TGTGCCACCAGTGATTTGCAGTCAGGGAAGGTTGAGCAGTTCTTC. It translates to CATSDLQSGKVEQFF.

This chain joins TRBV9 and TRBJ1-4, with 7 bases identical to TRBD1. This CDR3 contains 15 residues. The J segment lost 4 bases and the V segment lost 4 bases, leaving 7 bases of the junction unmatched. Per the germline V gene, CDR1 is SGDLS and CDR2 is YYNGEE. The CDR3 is CASSPRDSLNEKLFF. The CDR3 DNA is TGTGCCAGCAGCCCCCGGGACAGCCTTAATGAAAAACTGTTTTTT.

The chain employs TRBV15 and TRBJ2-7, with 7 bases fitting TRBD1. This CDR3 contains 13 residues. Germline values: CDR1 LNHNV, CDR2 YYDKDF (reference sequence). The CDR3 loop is CATSRDRDREPDV. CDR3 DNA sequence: TGTGCCACCAGCAGAGATCGAGACAGGGAACCTGACGTC.